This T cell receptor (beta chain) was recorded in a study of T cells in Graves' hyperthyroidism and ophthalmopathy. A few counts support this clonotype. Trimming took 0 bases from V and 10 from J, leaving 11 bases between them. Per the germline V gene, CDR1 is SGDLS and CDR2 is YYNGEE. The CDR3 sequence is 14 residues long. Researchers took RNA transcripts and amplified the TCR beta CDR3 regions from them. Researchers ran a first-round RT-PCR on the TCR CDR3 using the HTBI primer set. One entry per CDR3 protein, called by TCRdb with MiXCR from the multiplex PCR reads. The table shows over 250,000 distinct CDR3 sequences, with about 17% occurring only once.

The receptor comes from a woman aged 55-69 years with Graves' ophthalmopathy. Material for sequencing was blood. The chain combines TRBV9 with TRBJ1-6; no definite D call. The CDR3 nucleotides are TGTGCCAGCAGCGTAGACACATCGAGGTCACCCCTCCACTTT. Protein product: CASSVDTSRSPLHF.